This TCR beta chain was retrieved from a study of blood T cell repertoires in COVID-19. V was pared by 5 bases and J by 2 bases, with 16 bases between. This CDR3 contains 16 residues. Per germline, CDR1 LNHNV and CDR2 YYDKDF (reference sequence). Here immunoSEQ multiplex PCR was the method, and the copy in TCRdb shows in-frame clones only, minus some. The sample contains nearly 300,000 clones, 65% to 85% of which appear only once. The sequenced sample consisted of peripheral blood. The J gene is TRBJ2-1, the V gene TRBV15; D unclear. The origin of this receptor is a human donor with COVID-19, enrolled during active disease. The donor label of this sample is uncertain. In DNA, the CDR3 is TGTGCCACCAGCCCTCCTAGGCAGCTAACCTACAATGAGCAGTTCTTC. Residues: CATSPPRQLTYNEQFF.